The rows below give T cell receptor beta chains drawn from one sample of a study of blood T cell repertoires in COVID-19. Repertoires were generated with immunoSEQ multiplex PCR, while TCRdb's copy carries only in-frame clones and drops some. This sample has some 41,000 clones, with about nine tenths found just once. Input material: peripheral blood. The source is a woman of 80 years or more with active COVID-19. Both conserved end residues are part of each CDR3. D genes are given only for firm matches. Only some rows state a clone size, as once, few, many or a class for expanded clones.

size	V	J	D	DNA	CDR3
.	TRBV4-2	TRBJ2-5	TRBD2	TGTGCCAGCAGCCAAGCCATGGGACTAGCGGGGTGGACCCAGTACTTC	CASSQAMGLAGWTQYF
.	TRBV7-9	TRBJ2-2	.	TGTGCCAGCAGCAATCCGGGTCCCGAGGGCGGGGAGCTGTTTTTT	CASSNPGPEGGELFF
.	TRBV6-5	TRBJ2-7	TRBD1	TGTGCCAGCAGTTCCACCGGGACAGTCTCCTACGAGCAGTACTTC	CASSSTGTVSYEQYF
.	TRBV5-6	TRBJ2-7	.	TGTGCCAGCAGTACTCAAGCGACGTCGCCGCAGTACTTC	CASSTQATSPQYF
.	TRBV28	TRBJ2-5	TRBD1	TGTGCCAGCAGGATACAGGGGCCCTACCAAGAGACCCAGTACTTC	CASRIQGPYQETQYF
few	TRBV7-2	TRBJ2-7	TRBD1	TGTGCCAGCAGCTCCCACAGGGGCCCCTACGAGCAGTACTTC	CASSSHRGPYEQYF
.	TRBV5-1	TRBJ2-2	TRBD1	TGCGCCAGCAGCCCGGGGACAGGCACCGGGGAGCTGTTTTTT	CASSPGTGTGELFF
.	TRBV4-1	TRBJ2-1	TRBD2	TGCGCCAGCAGCCCTAAAATAGCGGGGGATTCCTACAATGAGCAGTTCTTC	CASSPKIAGDSYNEQFF
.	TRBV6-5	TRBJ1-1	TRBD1	TGTGCCAGCAGTCGGGACAGGGGTGTGAACACTGAAGCTTTCTTT	CASSRDRGVNTEAFF
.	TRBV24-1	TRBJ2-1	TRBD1	TGTGCCACCAGTACAAACACAGGGGTAGGTCGTGAGCAGTTCTTC	CATSTNTGVGREQFF
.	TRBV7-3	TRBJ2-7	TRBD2	TGTGCCAGCAGCTTAACCCCTCTAGCGGGGGGTTACGAGCAGTACTTC	CASSLTPLAGGYEQYF
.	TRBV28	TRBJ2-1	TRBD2	TGTGCCAGCAGACTAGCGGGTGATATGGCCTACAATGAGCAGTTCTTC	CASRLAGDMAYNEQFF
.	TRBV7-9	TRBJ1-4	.	TGTGCCAGCAGCGGCGGTTCGAGGGTCGCTGAAAAACTGTTTTTT	CASSGGSRVAEKLFF
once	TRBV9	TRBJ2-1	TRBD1	TGTGCCAGCAGCGTAGTGGGCAGGGGGCCTAACAATGAGCAGTTCTTC	CASSVVGRGPNNEQFF
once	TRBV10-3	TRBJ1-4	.	TGTGCCACTTCTAGTAAAGGCGGGGCTGAAAAACTGTTTTTT	CATSSKGGAEKLFF
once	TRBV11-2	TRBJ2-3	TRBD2	TGTGCCAGCAGCTTAGCCCTGACTAGCGGGGGGTCCACAGATACGCAGTATTTT	CASSLALTSGGSTDTQYF
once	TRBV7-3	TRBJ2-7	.	TGTGCCAGCAGCTTAAGGGCAGTATCCTCCTACGAGCAGTACTTC	CASSLRAVSSYEQYF
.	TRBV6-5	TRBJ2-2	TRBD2	TGTGCCAGCAGAACGGGGGGGCCTCCCGGGGAGCTGTTTTTT	CASRTGGPPGELFF
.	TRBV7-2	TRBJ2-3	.	TGTGCCAGCAGCCCCGCGGGGTTAAGCACAGATACGCAGTATTTT	CASSPAGLSTDTQYF
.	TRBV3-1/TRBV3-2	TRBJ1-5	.	TGTGCCAGCAGCCTATCTCCTTACGGGGATCAGCCCCAGCATTTT	CASSLSPYGDQPQHF
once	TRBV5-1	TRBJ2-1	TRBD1	TGCGCCAGCAGCCCGGGGACAGGGTTAGGCAATGAGCAGTTCTTC	CASSPGTGLGNEQFF
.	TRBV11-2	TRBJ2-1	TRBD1	TGTGCCAGCAGCTTACATAGGACAGGGTGGGAGCAGTTCTTC	CASSLHRTGWEQFF
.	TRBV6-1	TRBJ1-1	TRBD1	TGTGCCAGCAGTGAAGGGGGGACAGGGGGCACTGAAGCTTTCTTT	CASSEGGTGGTEAFF
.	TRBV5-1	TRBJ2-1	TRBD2	TGCGCCAGCAGCCTGGCTGGCGGGGGATTCAACAATGAGCAGTTCTTC	CASSLAGGGFNNEQFF
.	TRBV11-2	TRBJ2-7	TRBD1	TGTGCCAGCAGCTTAGCCCGGGACAGGGGTTTCTACGAGCAGTACTTC	CASSLARDRGFYEQYF
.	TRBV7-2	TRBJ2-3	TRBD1	TGTGCCAGCAGCTTGGACAGGGGAGGAGCAACAGATACGCAGTATTTT	CASSLDRGGATDTQYF
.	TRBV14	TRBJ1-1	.	TGTGCCAGCAGCCAAAGCCCCGGGGACACTGAAGCTTTCTTT	CASSQSPGDTEAFF
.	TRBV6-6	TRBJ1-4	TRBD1	TGTGCCAGCAGTCCCCTCGTGGGCAGGGGGAGTGAAAAACTGTTTTTT	CASSPLVGRGSEKLFF
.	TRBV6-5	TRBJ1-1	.	TGTGCCAAGCGTTCCAGGGTGAACACTGAAGCTTTCTTT	CAKRSRVNTEAFF
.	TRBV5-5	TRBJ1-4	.	TGTGCCAGCAGCTTAACAGGGACGAATGAAAAACTGTTTTTT	CASSLTGTNEKLFF
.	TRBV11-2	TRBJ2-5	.	TGTGCCAGCAGCTACACAGGGAAAGAGACCCAGTACTTC	CASSYTGKETQYF
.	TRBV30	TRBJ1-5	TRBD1	TGTGCCTGGAGAGCCCCGGGACAGGTTAGCCATCAGCCCCAGCATTTT	CAWRAPGQVSHQPQHF
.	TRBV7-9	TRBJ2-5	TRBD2	TGTGCCAGCAGCCGTTTAGGGCCCGGGGGGGAGACCCAGTACTTC	CASSRLGPGGETQYF
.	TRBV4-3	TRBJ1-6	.	TGCGCCAGCAGCCAAGATGCAGGGAAGTTGTCACCCCTCCACTTT	CASSQDAGKLSPLHF
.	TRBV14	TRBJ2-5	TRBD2	TGTGCCAGCAGCCAGGCAACACTAGCGGGGGGGCCCGGGACCCAGTACTTC	CASSQATLAGGPGTQYF
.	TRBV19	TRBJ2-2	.	TGTGCCAGTACCGACTGGGGGGGCTCCAGGACCGGGGAGCTGTTTTTT	CASTDWGGSRTGELFF
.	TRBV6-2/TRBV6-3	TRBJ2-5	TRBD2	TGTGCCAGCAGTGACCGACTAAGCGGGGTAGAGACCCAGTACTTC	CASSDRLSGVETQYF
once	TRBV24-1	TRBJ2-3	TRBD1	TGTGCCACCAGTGATTTGGGCCCAAACAGGGGGCCAGATACGCAGTATTTT	CATSDLGPNRGPDTQYF
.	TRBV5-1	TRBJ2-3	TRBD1	TGCGCCAGCAGCTACCGCGGGACAGGACTCCCAGATACGCAGTATTTT	CASSYRGTGLPDTQYF
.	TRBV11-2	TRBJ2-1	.	TGTGCCAGCAGCTTAGTTAGCGGATTCTACAATGAGCAGTTCTTC	CASSLVSGFYNEQFF
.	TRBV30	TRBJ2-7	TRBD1	TGTGCCTGGGACAGGGATGAGGAGCAGTACTTC	CAWDRDEEQYF